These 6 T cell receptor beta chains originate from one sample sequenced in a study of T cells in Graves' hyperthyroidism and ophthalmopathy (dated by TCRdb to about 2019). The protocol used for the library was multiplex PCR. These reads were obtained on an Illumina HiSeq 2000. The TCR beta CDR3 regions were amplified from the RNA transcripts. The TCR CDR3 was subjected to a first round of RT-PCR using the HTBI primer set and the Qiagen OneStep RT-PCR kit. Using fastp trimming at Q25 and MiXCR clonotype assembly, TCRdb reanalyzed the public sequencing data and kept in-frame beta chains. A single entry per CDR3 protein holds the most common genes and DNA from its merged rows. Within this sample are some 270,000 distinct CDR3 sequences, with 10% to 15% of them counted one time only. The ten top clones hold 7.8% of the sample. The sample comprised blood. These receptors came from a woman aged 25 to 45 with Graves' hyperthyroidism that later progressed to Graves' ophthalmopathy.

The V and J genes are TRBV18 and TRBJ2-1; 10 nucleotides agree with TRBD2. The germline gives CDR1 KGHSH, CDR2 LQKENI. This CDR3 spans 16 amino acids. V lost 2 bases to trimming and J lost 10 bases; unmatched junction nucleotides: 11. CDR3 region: CASSPDTAGGPEEQFF. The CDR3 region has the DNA TGTGCCAGCTCACCAGATACAGCGGGAGGGCCGGAGGAGCAGTTCTTC.

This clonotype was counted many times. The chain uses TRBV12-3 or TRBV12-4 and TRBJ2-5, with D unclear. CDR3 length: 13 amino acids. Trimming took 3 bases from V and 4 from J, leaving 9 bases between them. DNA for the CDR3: TGTGCCAGCAGTTTCAGGCAAGGAGAGACCCAGTACTTC. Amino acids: CASSFRQGETQYF.

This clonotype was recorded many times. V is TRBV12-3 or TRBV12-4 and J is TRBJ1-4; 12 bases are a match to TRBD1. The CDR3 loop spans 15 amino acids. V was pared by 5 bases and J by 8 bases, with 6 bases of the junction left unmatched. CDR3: CASSLGQGAKEKLFF. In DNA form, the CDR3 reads TGTGCCAGCAGTCTGGGACAGGGGGCGAAGGAAAAACTGTTTTTT.

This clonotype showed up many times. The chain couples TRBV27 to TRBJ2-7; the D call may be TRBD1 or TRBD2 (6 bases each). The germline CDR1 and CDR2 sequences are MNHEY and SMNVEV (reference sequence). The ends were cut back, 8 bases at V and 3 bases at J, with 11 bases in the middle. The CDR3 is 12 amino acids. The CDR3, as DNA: TGTGCCAGCGGGGGGCCAGGCTACGAGCAGTACTTC. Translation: CASGGPGYEQYF.

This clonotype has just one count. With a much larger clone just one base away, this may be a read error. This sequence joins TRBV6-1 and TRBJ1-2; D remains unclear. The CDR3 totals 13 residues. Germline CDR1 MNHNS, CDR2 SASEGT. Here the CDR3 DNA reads TGTGTCAGCAGACCCAACACGGAGGGTGGCTACACCTTC. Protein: CVSRPNTEGGYTF.

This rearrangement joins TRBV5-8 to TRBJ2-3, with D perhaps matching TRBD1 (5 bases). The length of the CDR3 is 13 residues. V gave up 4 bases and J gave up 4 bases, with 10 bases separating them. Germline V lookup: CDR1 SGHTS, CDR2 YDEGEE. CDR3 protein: CASSSQGADTQYF. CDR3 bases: TGTGCCAGCAGCAGCCAAGGGGCAGATACGCAGTATTTT. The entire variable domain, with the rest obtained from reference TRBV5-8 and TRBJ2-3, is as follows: EAGVTQSPTHLIKTRGQQATLRCSPISGHTSVYWYQQALGLGLQFLLWYDEGEERNRGNFPPRFSGRQFPNYSSELNVNALELEDSALYLCASSSQGADTQYFGPGTRLTVL.